The present TCR beta chain was sequenced within a study of early T cells in non-severe SARS-CoV-2 infection. Study as a whole: Unsorted whole blood bulk RNA was sequenced, with unpaired chains.

TCRdb re-called the 5' RACE reads through MiXCR, storing one row per CDR3 protein. The profile shows tens of thousands of distinct CDR3 sequences, 4% to 5.5% of them singletons. This CDR3 is built from 13 residues. The V segment lost 4 bases and the J segment 4 bases; nucleotides outside the gene matches: 2. Germline V lookup: CDR1 LGHDT, CDR2 YNNKEL (reference sequence). This clonotype was picked up many times. Source material: whole blood. The gene calls are TRBV3-1 and TRBJ1-1; 8 bases align to TRBD1. This receptor was obtained from an adult who was a healthcare worker with PCR-confirmed SARS-CoV-2 infection or an uninfected control (not recorded which). The CDR3, as DNA: TGTGCCAGCAGCCCACAGGGGGGCACTGAAGCTTTCTTT. Translated, it gives CASSPQGGTEAFF.